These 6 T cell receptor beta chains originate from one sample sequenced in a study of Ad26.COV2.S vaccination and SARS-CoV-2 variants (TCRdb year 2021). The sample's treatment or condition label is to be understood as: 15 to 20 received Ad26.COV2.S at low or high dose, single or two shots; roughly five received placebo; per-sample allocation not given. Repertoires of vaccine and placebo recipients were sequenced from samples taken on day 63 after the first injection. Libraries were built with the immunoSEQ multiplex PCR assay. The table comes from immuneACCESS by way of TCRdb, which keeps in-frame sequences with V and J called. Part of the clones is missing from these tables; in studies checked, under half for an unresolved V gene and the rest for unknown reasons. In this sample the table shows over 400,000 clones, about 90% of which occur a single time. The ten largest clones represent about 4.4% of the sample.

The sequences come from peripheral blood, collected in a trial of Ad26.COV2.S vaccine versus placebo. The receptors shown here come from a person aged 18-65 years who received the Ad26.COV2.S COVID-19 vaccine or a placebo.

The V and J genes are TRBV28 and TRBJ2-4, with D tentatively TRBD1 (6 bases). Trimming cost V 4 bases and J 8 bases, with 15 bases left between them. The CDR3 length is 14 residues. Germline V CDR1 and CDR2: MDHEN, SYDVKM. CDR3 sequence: CASSSPNRVDIQYF. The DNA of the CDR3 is TGTGCCAGCAGTTCACCAAACAGGGTGGACATTCAGTACTTC. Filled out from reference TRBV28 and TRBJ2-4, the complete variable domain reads DVKVTQSSRYLVKRTGEKVFLECVQDMDHENMFWYRQDPGLGLRLIYFSYDVKMKEKGDIPEGYSVSREKKERFSLILESASTNQTSMYLCASSSPNRVDIQYFGAGTRLSVL.

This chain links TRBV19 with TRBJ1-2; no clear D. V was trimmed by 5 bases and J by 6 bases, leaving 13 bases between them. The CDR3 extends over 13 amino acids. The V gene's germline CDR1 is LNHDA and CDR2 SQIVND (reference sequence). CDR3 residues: CASSGDGRNGYTF. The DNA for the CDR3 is TGTGCCAGTAGTGGAGACGGTAGGAATGGCTACACCTTC.

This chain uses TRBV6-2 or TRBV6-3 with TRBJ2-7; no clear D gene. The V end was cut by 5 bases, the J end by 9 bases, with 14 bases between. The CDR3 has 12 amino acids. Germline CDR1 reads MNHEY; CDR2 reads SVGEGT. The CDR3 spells CASSTGGLGQYF. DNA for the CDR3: TGTGCCAGCAGTACCGGCGGATTAGGGCAGTACTTC.

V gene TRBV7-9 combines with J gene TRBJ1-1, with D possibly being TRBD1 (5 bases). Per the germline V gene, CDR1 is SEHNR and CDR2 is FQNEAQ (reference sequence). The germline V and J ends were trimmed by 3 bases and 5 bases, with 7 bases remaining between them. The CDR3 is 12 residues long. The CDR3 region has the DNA TGTGCCAGCAGCTTCTCAGGGACTGAAGCTTTCTTT. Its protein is CASSFSGTEAFF.

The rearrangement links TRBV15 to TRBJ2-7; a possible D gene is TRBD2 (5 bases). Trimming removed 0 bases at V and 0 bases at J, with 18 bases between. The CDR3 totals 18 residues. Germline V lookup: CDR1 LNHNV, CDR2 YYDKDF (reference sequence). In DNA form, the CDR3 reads TGTGCCACCAGCAGAGATTGGGGAGTTACCCGGGGCTCCTACGAGCAGTACTTC. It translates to CATSRDWGVTRGSYEQYF.

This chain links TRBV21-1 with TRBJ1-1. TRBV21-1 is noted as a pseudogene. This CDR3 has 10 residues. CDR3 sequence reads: CATSVCSAFF. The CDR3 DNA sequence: TGTGCCACCTCGGTGTGCTCAGCTTTCTTT.